Only a few counts were recorded for the clone carrying this T cell receptor beta chain. The antigen is not known. Germline V gives CDR1 SGHNT, CDR2 YYREEE (reference sequence). CDR3 length equals 13 residues. V was pared by 4 bases and J by 4 bases, with 8 bases between. This sample is drawn from a study of regulatory T cells in long-lasting Graves disease. Study-level findings and limits: The persistent group shared about 2,700 public clonotypes, more than the approximately 970 shared by new patients.

For TCR beta, libraries came from iRepertoire HTBI primers and Arm-PCR of CDR3 regions. TCRdb fed the multiplex PCR reads into MiXCR, producing one record per CDR3 protein. Among approximately 350,000 distinct CDR3 sequences, 15% to 20% were seen once, and the ten largest hold around 21%. The time point here: newly diagnosed GD, antithyroid drugs for less than 3 months. Researchers made the TCR library from RNA that was extracted from PBMCs. These same data were also listed under a study on T cells in Graves' hyperthyroidism and ophthalmopathy.

The sequence was collected from a young woman with Graves disease. This specimen was peripheral blood mononuclear cells (PBMCs), taken at new diagnosis, from a patient treated with antithyroid drugs. The V and J genes are TRBV5-4 and TRBJ1-4; D is unclear. The DNA for the CDR3 is TGTGCCAGCAGCCCCGACATTAATGAAAAACTGTTTTTT. This gives the protein CASSPDINEKLFF.